The subject of this entry is one T cell receptor beta chain. The junction and the germline gene differ at one end; a read error may be behind it. Sequencing libraries for TCR beta were prepared with iRepertoire HTBI primers and Arm-PCR of CDR3 regions. Source study methods: Samples jointly harbored roughly 60 TRBV and over 11 TRBJ segments. Using its own MiXCR run on the multiplex PCR reads, TCRdb lists one record per CDR3 protein. The V and J calls reflect TCRdb's pipeline rather than the authors' work. The table has around 430,000 distinct CDR3 sequences, 20% to 25% seen once; the top ten hold around 13%. The sample originates from a study of regulatory T cells in long-lasting Graves disease. Stated time point: persistent/refractory GD, antithyroid drugs over 5 years with positive TRAb. Isolated PBMC RNA provided the starting material for the TCR library. Collection of peripheral blood (around 10 milliliters) was done using EDTA tubes.

Sample: peripheral blood mononuclear cells (PBMCs), taken when the disease was refractory, from a patient treated with antithyroid drugs. The receptor was derived from a female donor with Graves disease.

The CDR3 DNA sequence: TGTGTCAGCAGGCCGGGCCTCCTCGCTGGAGCTTTCTTT. It specifies CVSRPGLLAGAFF. The chain uses TRBV6-2 or TRBV6-3 and TRBJ1-1, with D uncertain. CDR3 length: 13 residues. Germline V lookup: CDR1 MNHEY, CDR2 SVGEGT.